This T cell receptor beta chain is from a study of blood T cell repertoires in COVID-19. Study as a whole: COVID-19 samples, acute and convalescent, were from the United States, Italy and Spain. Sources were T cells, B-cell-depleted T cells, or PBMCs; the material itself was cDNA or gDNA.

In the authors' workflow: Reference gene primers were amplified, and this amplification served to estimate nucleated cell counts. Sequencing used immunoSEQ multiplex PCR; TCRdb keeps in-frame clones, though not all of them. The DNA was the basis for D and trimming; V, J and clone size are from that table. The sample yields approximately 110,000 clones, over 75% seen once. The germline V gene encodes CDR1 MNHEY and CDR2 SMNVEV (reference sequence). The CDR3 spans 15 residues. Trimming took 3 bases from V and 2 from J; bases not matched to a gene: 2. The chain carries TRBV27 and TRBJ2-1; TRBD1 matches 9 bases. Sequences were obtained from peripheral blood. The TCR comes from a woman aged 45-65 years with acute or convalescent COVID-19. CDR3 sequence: CASSLRQGAYNEQFF. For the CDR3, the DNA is TGTGCCAGCAGTTTGAGACAGGGGGCCTACAATGAGCAGTTCTTC.